This entry concerns a single T cell receptor (beta chain). Original analysis: Researchers report that nucleated cell counts were estimated from reference gene primer amplification. Sequencing used immunoSEQ multiplex PCR; TCRdb keeps in-frame clones, though not all of them. V and J calls plus clone size are reproduced from that table; the DNA served to infer D and trimming. The table records roughly 43,000 clones, 70% to 90% of them present only once. These data belong to a study of blood T cell repertoires in COVID-19. Study overall: Donors in the United States, Italy and Spain gave samples during acute or convalescent COVID-19. PBMCs, B-cell-depleted T cells, or T cells provided the cDNA or gDNA that made up the material.

Sequenced material: peripheral blood. The source is a human donor in a cohort sampled during active COVID-19. The donor label of this sample is uncertain.

CDR3 coding DNA: TGTGCCAGCAGCCAAGATCGGCTAGGAGATAAGACGCAGTATTTT. This translates into CASSQDRLGDKTQYF. V gene TRBV4-2 combines with J gene TRBJ2-3; D call uncertain. The CDR3 loop spans 15 amino acids. The V end lost 0 bases, the J end lost 9 bases, and 16 bases lay between the germline ends. Looked up from germline, CDR1 is LGHNA and CDR2 is YNFKEQ.